This entry lists 19 T cell receptor beta chains sequenced from one sample in a study of blood T cell repertoires in COVID-19. The table came from immunoSEQ multiplex PCR; TCRdb's copy has only in-frame clones and leaves some out. Found here are about 350,000 clones, roughly 86% of them singletons; the top ten hold just over 1%. Sequences were obtained from PBMCs or T cells enriched from blood (not recorded which). These TCRs come from a woman aged 30 to 39 who had been exposed to COVID-19.

This clone was seen just once. The chain employs TRBV16 and TRBJ2-5; 8 bases align to TRBD2. Looked up from germline, CDR1 is KGHSY and CDR2 is FQNENV. With V trimmed by 4 bases and J by 1 base, 5 bases remained unmatched. The CDR3 spans 15 residues. The DNA for the CDR3 is TGTGCCAGCAGCCCCAGCCGGGGGGGCCAAGAGACCCAGTACTTC. This gives the protein CASSPSRGGQETQYF.

CDR3 bases: TGTGCCAGTAGTATACCCAGGACAGGGAGTACCTACGAGCAGTACTTC. Amino acid sequence: CASSIPRTGSTYEQYF. V and J are TRBV19 and TRBJ2-7; TRBD1 matches at 8 bases. V shed 2 bases and J 2 bases; nucleotides not matched to a gene: 8. Looked up from germline, CDR1 is LNHDA and CDR2 is SQIVND (reference sequence). This CDR3 is 16 amino acids long.

This rearrangement joins TRBV9 to TRBJ2-1; 8 nucleotides line up with TRBD1. J lost 4 bases, V lost 4 bases, and 4 bases had no gene match. CDR1 is SGDLS and CDR2 is YYNGEE in the germline V gene. The CDR3 totals 14 residues. The CDR3 region is CASSQGALYNEQFF. In DNA form, the CDR3 reads TGTGCCAGCAGCCAGGGGGCCCTTTACAATGAGCAGTTCTTC.

This chain connects TRBV7-8 to TRBJ2-1; the D is unclear. V lost 6 bases and J lost 6, with 6 bases in between. The CDR3 has 11 amino acids. The germline V gene encodes CDR1 SGHVS and CDR2 FQNEAQ. The CDR3 loop reads CASSYINEQFF. The CDR3, as DNA: TGTGCCAGCAGTTACATCAATGAGCAGTTCTTC.

V gene TRBV12-5 combines with J gene TRBJ1-2; no clear D gene. Germline lookup yields CDR1 LGHNT and CDR2 FRNRAP. The V end was cut by 5 bases, the J end by 11 bases, with 21 bases between. The CDR3 extends over 14 amino acids. The CDR3 DNA is TGTGCTAGTGGTACTATCCCGCACTCCCTTGGGTACACCTTC. It translates to CASGTIPHSLGYTF.

This chain connects TRBV28 to TRBJ1-2; D is possibly TRBD1 (5 bases). This CDR3 contains 13 residues. Per the germline V gene, CDR1 is MDHEN and CDR2 is SYDVKM. Trimming shortened V by 6 bases and J by 7 bases, and 15 bases separated the two germline ends. The CDR3 protein is CASRSVRAGGYTF. For the CDR3, the DNA is TGTGCCAGCAGGTCTGTCAGGGCTGGTGGCTACACCTTC.

This clone came up a few times. In DNA form, the CDR3 reads TGTGCCTGGAGTGTAAAGGGCCAGGGACAAGAGACCCAGTACTTC. The encoded protein is CAWSVKGQGQETQYF. The chain links TRBV30 to TRBJ2-5; weak D call: TRBD1 (5 bases). V was cut by 0 bases and J by 2 bases, with 13 bases left in between. This CDR3 has 15 amino acids. Germline CDR1 is GTSNPN and CDR2 is SVGIG (reference sequence).

Details on this clone: At one of its ends the junction is not consistent with the germline gene, which may arise from a read error. The rearrangement links TRBV7-7 to TRBJ2-7, with TRBD2 matching over 7 bases. The length of the CDR3 is 15 residues. The germline V gene has CDR1 SSHAT and CDR2 FNYEAQ (reference sequence). CDR3 coding DNA: TGTGCTAGCAGCTTACTTAGCGGGTCCTCCTACGAGCAGTACTTC. It yields the protein CASSLLSGSSYEQYF.

J is TRBJ2-5 and V is TRBV12-5; no firm D call. Between the trimmed V and J ends, which lost 7 bases and 7 bases, there was a span of 13 bases. The CDR3 is 12 residues long. Looked up from germline, CDR1 is LGHNT and CDR2 is FRNRAP. This chain's CDR3 is CASALSIGTQYF. CDR3 in DNA: TGTGCTAGTGCCCTCTCTATTGGGACCCAGTACTTC. The full variable domain, its missing parts supplied by reference TRBV12-5 and TRBJ2-5, is DARVTQTPRHKVTEMGQEVTMRCQPILGHNTVFWYRQTMMQGLELLAYFRNRAPLDDSGMPKDRFSAEMPDATLATLKIQPSEPRDSAVYFCASALSIGTQYFGPGTRLLVL.

This sequence joins TRBV28 and TRBJ2-3; a weak D match, TRBD2 (5 bases). This CDR3 region has 11 residues. V lost 10 bases and J 5 bases, leaving 10 bases between the germline ends. Germline CDR1 reads MDHEN; CDR2 reads SYDVKM. CDR3 in amino acids: CANGVGDTQYF. The DNA for the CDR3 is TGTGCCAACGGGGTCGGAGATACGCAGTATTTT.

This sequence joins TRBV19 and TRBJ1-1; 8 bases line up with TRBD1. Germline values: CDR1 LNHDA, CDR2 SQIVND (reference sequence). The J segment lost 3 bases and the V segment lost 8 bases, leaving 2 bases of the junction unmatched. This CDR3 comprises 12 residues. The CDR3, as DNA: TGTGCCAGTGACAGGGGTCACACTGAAGCTTTCTTT. As protein: CASDRGHTEAFF. The full variable domain, rest sourced from reference TRBV19 and TRBJ1-1, is DGGITQSPKYLFRKEGQNVTLSCEQNLNHDAMYWYRQDPGQGLRLIYYSQIVNDFQKGDIAEGYSVSREKKESFPLTVTSAQKNPTAFYLCASDRGHTEAFFGQGTRLTVV.

The V gene is TRBV28, the J gene TRBJ1-2; no clear D gene. The germline V and J ends were trimmed by 5 bases and 0 bases, with 10 bases remaining between them. This CDR3 region has 14 residues. Germline CDR1 reads MDHEN; CDR2 reads SYDVKM. In nucleotides, the CDR3 is TGTGCCAGCAGTGAGGTCCCTTCTAACTATGGCTACACCTTC. It codes for CASSEVPSNYGYTF.

This clone came up once. This sequence joins TRBV19 and TRBJ1-5, with 9 bases aligning to TRBD1. V lost 5 bases and J lost 3; bases outside the gene matches: 11. The CDR3 consists of 17 residues. CDR1 is LNHDA and CDR2 is SQIVND in the germline V gene (reference sequence). CDR3 bases: TGTGCCAGTAGTGCCGAACCGACAGGGGGTTTCAATCAGCCCCAGCATTTT. This codes for CASSAEPTGGFNQPQHF.

The chain combines TRBV18 with TRBJ2-7, with D perhaps TRBD2 (6 bases). The CDR3 is 12 amino acids. Trimming removed 0 bases at V and 6 bases at J, with 6 bases between. The germline gives CDR1 KGHSH, CDR2 LQKENI. CDR3 DNA: TGTGCCAGCTCACCACCGGGGGGCGAGCAGTACTTC. Residues: CASSPPGGEQYF.

The J gene is TRBJ1-3, the V gene TRBV18; D call uncertain. The CDR3 spans 14 residues. Germline V gives CDR1 KGHSH, CDR2 LQKENI. Trimming left V 0 bases short and J 6 bases short, with 9 bases between. The CDR3 sequence is CASSPPADSNTIYF. DNA of the CDR3: TGTGCCAGCTCACCACCGGCAGACTCAAACACCATATATTTT.

This chain joins TRBV5-6 and TRBJ1-5; D call uncertain. CDR1 is SGHDT and CDR2 is YYEEEE in the germline V gene. CDR3 length: 15 residues. Trimming removed 4 bases at V and 0 bases at J, with 11 bases between. CDR3 in amino acids: CASSLGVSSNQPQHF. DNA of the CDR3: TGTGCCAGCAGCCTGGGAGTTAGTAGCAATCAGCCCCAGCATTTT.

This rearrangement joins TRBV7-3 to TRBJ2-3; D call uncertain. Trimming removed 1 base from V and 6 bases from J, with 17 bases in between. The V gene's germline CDR1 is SGHTA and CDR2 FQGTGA. The CDR3 covers 16 residues. CDR3 DNA sequence: TGTGCCAGCAGCTTAAAGGTTGGGCCTCCCGCGGATACGCAGTATTTT. It encodes CASSLKVGPPADTQYF.

As to this clone: Other DNA sequences in the same sample also yield this CDR3. The chain links TRBV12-3 or TRBV12-4 to TRBJ2-5, with no clear D. The CDR3 sequence is 11 residues long. V lost 5 bases, J lost 5 bases, and 6 bases lay in between. Here the CDR3 reads CASSPGETQYF. CDR3 bases: TGTGCCAGCAGTCCCGGGGAGACCCAGTACTTC.

This clone has just a few counts. This chain uses TRBV24-1 with TRBJ2-2; D call uncertain. Per the germline V gene, CDR1 is KGHDR and CDR2 is SFDVKD. V lost 9 bases and J lost 3, with 13 bases in between. This CDR3 has 14 amino acids. The CDR3 loop is CATHPGLDTGELFF. The CDR3 DNA sequence: TGTGCCACCCACCCCGGGTTGGACACCGGGGAGCTGTTTTTT.